Relative to its sample, the clone carrying this T cell receptor beta chain is medium-sized. Its specificity is not known. This sample was included in a study of spatial heterogeneity in lung cancer. About the research overall: Detection consistently captured more beta-chain sequences than alpha-chain sequences. Study-wide points: The study found that expanded intratumoral alpha and beta TCR counts tracked tumor mutation counts.

The time point was: sample taken at primary tumor resection. Patients with untreated early-stage non-small cell lung cancer, numbering 72, were the donors. With 2 bases clipped from V and 0 bases from J, the junction kept 8 bases outside the gene matches. From germline, CDR1 is MGHRA and CDR2 YSYEKL. The CDR3 length is 17 residues. One entry per CDR3 protein results from TCRdb running MiXCR on the 5' RACE reads. Of about 6,000 distinct CDR3 sequences listed, 9.1% are singletons. The chain is built from TRBV4-1 and TRBJ1-1, with 8 bases aligning to TRBD1. This TCR was sampled from a female donor with early-stage non-small cell lung cancer. Material: lung tumor tissue, obtained at surgery. CDR3 amino acids: CASSQRILTGVNTEAFF. The CDR3 DNA is TGCGCCAGCAGCCAACGGATATTGACAGGGGTGAACACTGAAGCTTTCTTT.